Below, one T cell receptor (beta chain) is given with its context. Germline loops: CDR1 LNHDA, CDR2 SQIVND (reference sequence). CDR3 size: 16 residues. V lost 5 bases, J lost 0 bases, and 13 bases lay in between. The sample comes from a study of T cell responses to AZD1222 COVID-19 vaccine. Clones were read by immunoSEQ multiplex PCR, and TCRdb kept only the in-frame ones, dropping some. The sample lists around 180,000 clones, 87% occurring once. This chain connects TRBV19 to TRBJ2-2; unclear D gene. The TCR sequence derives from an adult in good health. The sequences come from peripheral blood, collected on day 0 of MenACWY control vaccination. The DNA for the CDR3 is TGTGCCAGTAGTCTCCGTTCGGGTACGAACACCGGGGAGCTGTTTTTT. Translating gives CASSLRSGTNTGELFF. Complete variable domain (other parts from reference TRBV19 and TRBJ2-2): DGGITQSPKYLFRKEGQNVTLSCEQNLNHDAMYWYRQDPGQGLRLIYYSQIVNDFQKGDIAEGYSVSREKKESFPLTVTSAQKNPTAFYLCASSLRSGTNTGELFFGEGSRLTVL.